The 28 T cell receptor beta chains below all came from one sample that was sequenced in a study of T cell responses to AZD1222 COVID-19 vaccine. Profiling relied on immunoSEQ multiplex PCR, and the TCRdb table lists in-frame clones only, not all of them. The sample lists about 170,000 clones, 85% to 90% occurring once. This specimen was peripheral blood, taken on day 0 of AZD1222 vaccination. The receptors derive from an adult in good health.

This clone came up a few times. V and J are TRBV25-1 and TRBJ1-5, with a weak D call TRBD1 (5 bases). The ends were cut back, 4 bases at V and 7 bases at J, with 8 bases in the middle. This CDR3 region has 12 residues. The germline V gene encodes CDR1 MGHDK and CDR2 SYGVNS. CDR3 sequence (DNA): TGTGCCAGCAGTGTGGGGGACCAGCCCCAGCATTTT. Translating gives CASSVGDQPQHF.

This clone appeared once. The chain couples TRBV7-6 to TRBJ1-2, with 12 positions matching TRBD1. The CDR3 spans 15 residues. J gave up 7 bases and V 1 base, and 4 bases lay outside the gene matches. Germline assignment: CDR1 SGHVS and CDR2 FNYEAQ. This chain's CDR3 is CASSLGDRGLSGYTF. The CDR3 nucleotides are TGTGCCAGCAGCTTAGGGGACAGGGGGCTGAGTGGCTACACCTTC.

Only a few counts were recorded for this clone. The chain combines TRBV7-8 with TRBJ1-5; D gene uncertain. CDR1 SGHVS and CDR2 FQNEAQ come from the germline V gene. The CDR3 length is 14 residues. V gave up 4 bases and J gave up 3 bases, with 10 bases separating them. The CDR3 nucleotides are TGTGCCAGCAGCTCCCGACGGTTCAATCAGCCCCAGCATTTT. As protein: CASSSRRFNQPQHF.

V gene TRBV27 combines with J gene TRBJ1-3; D remains unclear. The germline V gene has CDR1 MNHEY and CDR2 SMNVEV (reference sequence). V was clipped by 0 bases and J by 3 bases, with 6 bases between them. This CDR3 spans 14 amino acids. In nucleotides, the CDR3 is TGTGCCAGCAGTTTATCCGGGGTTGGAAACACCATATATTTT. This gives the protein CASSLSGVGNTIYF.

The chain recombines TRBV19 with TRBJ1-1, with 9 nucleotides matching TRBD1. This CDR3 comprises 18 residues. Germline CDR1 LNHDA, CDR2 SQIVND (reference sequence). V was clipped by 3 bases and J by 0 bases; unmatched bases: 11. The CDR3 bases are TGTGCCAGTAGTATCCCCCCGGGACAGGGACTCATGAACACTGAAGCTTTCTTT. Its translation is CASSIPPGQGLMNTEAFF. The full variable domain, with the rest looked up from reference TRBV19 and TRBJ1-1, is DGGITQSPKYLFRKEGQNVTLSCEQNLNHDAMYWYRQDPGQGLRLIYYSQIVNDFQKGDIAEGYSVSREKKESFPLTVTSAQKNPTAFYLCASSIPPGQGLMNTEAFFGQGTRLTVV.

This clone was seen only a few times. CDR3 sequence (DNA): TGTGCCAGCAGCCCCTACGGGGGAGGTGAAAAACTGTTTTTT. It translates to CASSPYGGGEKLFF. The chain links TRBV3-1 (or the pseudogene TRBV3-2) to TRBJ1-4; a weak D match, TRBD1 (5 bases). The V and J ends lost 4 bases and 7 bases respectively, with 13 bases between them. Germline lookup yields CDR1 LGHDT and CDR2 YNNKEL (reference sequence). This CDR3 contains 14 residues.

V and J are TRBV4-1 and TRBJ2-1; 8 positions agree with TRBD2. Per germline, CDR1 MGHRA and CDR2 YSYEKL. The CDR3 has 20 amino acids. V dropped 3 bases and J dropped 1; count of bases not matched to a gene: 17. The CDR3 DNA follows: TGCGCCAGCAGCCACATCGGACTAGCCCCGAGACCAACATCCTACAATGAGCAGTTCTTC. It codes for CASSHIGLAPRPTSYNEQFF.

The chain combines TRBV24-1 with TRBJ2-1; the D gene is possibly TRBD2 (6 bases). This CDR3 is built from 17 residues. Deletions cut 4 bases from V and 0 bases from J, with 15 bases between. CDR1 is KGHDR, CDR2 SFDVKD, per germline. CDR3 amino acids: CATSDPGTHSSYNEQFF. CDR3 DNA sequence: TGTGCCACCAGTGACCCCGGGACTCATTCCTCCTACAATGAGCAGTTCTTC.

V is TRBV7-8 and J is TRBJ1-1, with D possibly being TRBD1 (5 bases). CDR1 SGHVS and CDR2 FQNEAQ come from the germline V gene. This CDR3 is 15 amino acids long. V dropped 4 bases and J dropped 7 bases, with 19 bases sitting between them. The CDR3: CASSSRGLRFGEAFF. The CDR3 coding sequence is TGTGCCAGCAGCTCCCGGGGCCTCCGGTTTGGTGAAGCTTTCTTT.

The CDR3 protein is CASRLIGTGGSYEQYF. The CDR3 DNA follows: TGTGCCAGCAGACTCATCGGGACAGGGGGATCCTACGAGCAGTACTTC. This chain joins TRBV2 and TRBJ2-7, with 11 bases fitting TRBD1. J was trimmed by 1 base and V by 6 bases; bases with no gene match: 8. The CDR3 covers 16 residues. The germline CDR1 and CDR2 sequences are SNHLY and FYNNEI.

The chain combines TRBV29-1 with TRBJ2-5; a weak D match, TRBD2 (5 bases). V was pared by 4 bases and J by 2 bases, with 20 bases between. CDR3 size: 16 residues. Germline V gives CDR1 SQVTM, CDR2 ANQGSEA. The CDR3 protein is CSVAGSMTPRQETQYF. The CDR3 DNA sequence: TGCAGCGTTGCGGGGTCAATGACTCCGAGGCAAGAGACCCAGTACTTC. The full variable domain, rest sourced from reference TRBV29-1 and TRBJ2-5, is SAVISQKPSRDICQRGTSLTIQCQVDSQVTMMFWYRQQPGQSLTLIATANQGSEATYESGFVIDKFPISRPNLTFSTLTVSNMSPEDSSIYLCSVAGSMTPRQETQYFGPGTRLLVL.

The chain links TRBV5-6 to TRBJ1-3; D unclear. The CDR3 spans 14 residues. CDR1 is SGHDT and CDR2 is YYEEEE in the germline V gene. Trimming removed 0 bases at V and 0 bases at J, with 4 bases between. The CDR3 protein is CASSLVHSGNTIYF. As DNA, the CDR3 is TGTGCCAGCAGCTTGGTTCACTCTGGAAACACCATATATTTT.

The chain couples TRBV19 to TRBJ2-3; 7 bases map to TRBD1. This CDR3 comprises 14 residues. Trimming removed 5 bases from V and 5 bases from J; junction bases left unmatched: 7. Germline loops: CDR1 LNHDA, CDR2 SQIVND (reference sequence). The CDR3 nucleotides are TGTGCCAGTAGTCCCGGGACAGATTTAGATACGCAGTATTTT. It is translated as CASSPGTDLDTQYF.

This sequence joins TRBV7-9 and TRBJ2-3; 10 nucleotides align to TRBD2. Germline trimming cut 5 bases from V and 3 bases from J; bases unmatched to any gene: 8. This CDR3 spans 16 amino acids. Germline CDR1 SEHNR, CDR2 FQNEAQ (reference sequence). The CDR3 spells CASSLLAGVATDTQYF. The CDR3 DNA follows: TGTGCCAGCAGCCTCCTAGCGGGAGTGGCGACAGATACGCAGTATTTT.

The rearrangement links TRBV19 to TRBJ2-5; TRBD2 aligns across 8 bases. The length of the CDR3 is 15 residues. The germline gives CDR1 LNHDA, CDR2 SQIVND (reference sequence). The V and J ends lost 5 bases and 5 bases, in that order; junction bases with no gene match: 10. CDR3 residues: CASSDGGAPRETQYF. CDR3 nucleotides: TGTGCCAGTAGTGACGGGGGGGCACCTCGGGAGACCCAGTACTTC.

V gene TRBV27 combines with J gene TRBJ1-4, with a weak D call TRBD1 (5 bases). The germline V gene encodes CDR1 MNHEY and CDR2 SMNVEV (reference sequence). The CDR3 sequence is 17 residues long. V was shortened by 5 bases and J by 8 bases, with 24 bases between the two germline ends. The CDR3 bases are TGTGCCAGCAGTCCCACTCCTGGCCGTCTAGCAGGGGAAAAACTGTTTTTT. The encoded protein is CASSPTPGRLAGEKLFF.

The rearrangement uses TRBV7-9 and TRBJ1-6; the match to TRBD1 covers 7 bases. This CDR3 has 15 amino acids. V lost 3 bases and J lost 6; bases outside the gene matches: 5. Germline CDR1 SEHNR, CDR2 FQNEAQ (reference sequence). CDR3: CASSLGDRSNSPLHF. CDR3 bases: TGTGCCAGCAGCTTGGGGGACAGATCTAATTCACCCCTCCACTTT. Filled out from reference TRBV7-9 and TRBJ1-6, the complete variable domain reads DTGVSQNPRHKITKRGQNVTFRCDPISEHNRLYWYRQTLGQGPEFLTYFQNEAQLEKSRLLSDRFSAERPKGSFSTLEIQRTEQGDSAMYLCASSLGDRSNSPLHFGNGTRLTVT.

This rearrangement joins TRBV10-3 to TRBJ1-2; 10 positions agree with TRBD1. The CDR3 is 14 residues long. Germline lookup yields CDR1 ENHRY and CDR2 SYGVKD. With V trimmed by 5 bases and J by 6 bases, 6 bases remained unmatched. The CDR3 region is CAISPTGTGDGYTF. In nucleotides, the CDR3 is TGTGCCATCAGTCCTACGGGGACAGGGGATGGCTACACCTTC.

The rearrangement joins TRBV6-5 to TRBJ2-7; D possibly uses TRBD1 or TRBD2 (5 bases each). Germline V gene data show CDR1 as MNHEY and CDR2 as SVGAGI. Trimming stripped 4 bases from V and 1 base from J, with 14 bases between. The CDR3 is made up of 15 amino acids. The DNA of the CDR3 is TGTGCCAGCAGTTGGATAGGGGAGAGGTCCTACGAGCAGTACGTC. This sequence encodes CASSWIGERSYEQYV.

CDR3 DNA sequence: TGTGCCACCAGCAGACAGCCCGCGGGGGTTAACACTGAAGCTTTCTTT. Protein product: CATSRQPAGVNTEAFF. The V call is TRBV15, the J call TRBJ1-1, with D tentatively TRBD1 (5 bases). V shed 2 bases and J shed 2 bases, with 15 bases lying between them. CDR1 is LNHNV and CDR2 is YYDKDF in the germline V gene (reference sequence). This CDR3 spans 16 amino acids.

This clone was recorded once. This chain uses TRBV28 with TRBJ2-7; 9 bases are a match to TRBD1. V gave up 3 bases and J gave up 3 bases; unmatched junction bases: 6. The CDR3 length is 15 residues. The germline V gene encodes CDR1 MDHEN and CDR2 SYDVKM. The CDR3 DNA reads as TGTGCCAGCAGTTTGGCAGGGACAGGGAACTACGAGCAGTACTTC. Translating it yields CASSLAGTGNYEQYF.

The chain combines TRBV4-2 with TRBJ1-2; D gene unclear. This CDR3 contains 18 residues. V was clipped by 4 bases and J by 5 bases, with 26 bases between them. Germline CDR1 reads LGHNA; CDR2 reads YNFKEQ. The CDR3 is CASSPPGEQKVTWYGYTF. Here the CDR3 DNA reads TGTGCCAGCAGCCCCCCTGGGGAACAGAAGGTGACCTGGTATGGCTACACCTTC.

The CDR3 spells CASSERSRTGSTFNSPLHF. The DNA for the CDR3 is TGTGCCAGCAGCGAAAGATCCCGGACAGGGTCGACTTTTAATTCACCCCTCCACTTT. This sequence joins TRBV3-1 (or the pseudogene TRBV3-2) and TRBJ1-6; TRBD1 aligns across 8 bases. Trimming removed 5 bases from V and 6 bases from J; junction bases left unmatched: 18. The CDR3 covers 19 residues. CDR1 and CDR2 (germline): LGHDT, YNNKEL (reference sequence).

This clone was observed a few times. The chain uses TRBV2 and TRBJ2-2; D is ambiguous. The CDR3 consists of 13 residues. Germline CDR1 and CDR2: SNHLY and FYNNEI. The V end lost 7 bases, the J end lost 5 bases, and 11 bases lay between the germline ends. CDR3 in DNA: TGTGCCAGCACCGAGTACGAAACCGGGGAGCTGTTTTTT. Translating gives CASTEYETGELFF. The whole variable domain, filled in from reference TRBV2 and TRBJ2-2, reads EPEVTQTPSHQVTQMGQEVILRCVPISNHLYFYWYRQILGQKVEFLVSFYNNEISEKSEIFDDQFSVERPDGSNFTLKIRSTKLEDSAMYFCASTEYETGELFFGEGSRLTVL.

This rearrangement joins TRBV9 to TRBJ2-1, with D uncertain. Deletions cut 4 bases from V and 1 base from J, with 12 bases between. The germline V gene encodes CDR1 SGDLS and CDR2 YYNGEE. CDR3 length: 15 residues. CDR3 nucleotide sequence: TGTGCCAGCAGCCCCCGAAGGGAATCCTACAATGAGCAGTTCTTC. Its translation is CASSPRRESYNEQFF. Combining the CDR3 with reference TRBV9 and TRBJ2-1 gives the whole variable domain DSGVTQTPKHLITATGQRVTLRCSPRSGDLSVYWYQQSLDQGLQFLIQYYNGEERAKGNILERFSAQQFPDLHSELNLSSLELGDSALYFCASSPRRESYNEQFFGPGTRLTVL.

This chain links TRBV28 with TRBJ1-3; no clear D. The V gene lost 2 bases and the J gene lost 6 bases, with 8 bases spanning the gap. In germline, CDR1 is MDHEN, CDR2 SYDVKM. The CDR3 has 13 residues. As DNA, the CDR3 is TGTGCCAGCAGTTTAAGGGAAACAAACACCATATATTTT. Its translation: CASSLRETNTIYF.

The chain links TRBV6-5 to TRBJ2-3; 9 positions match TRBD2. Germline CDR1 and CDR2: MNHEY and SVGAGI. J gave up 14 bases and V 4 bases, and 16 bases lay outside the gene matches. This CDR3 has 15 residues. CDR3 nucleotide sequence: TGTGCCAGCAGTTCCGTTATGGGCGGGGGGGCCGGAAGGTATTTT. It encodes CASSSVMGGGAGRYF.

This chain links TRBV5-1 with TRBJ1-1; weak D call: TRBD1 (5 bases). V was trimmed by 6 bases and J by 5 bases, leaving 14 bases between them. The CDR3 length is 13 residues. Germline V gives CDR1 SGHRS, CDR2 YFSETQ. The CDR3 is CASIGAGQTEAFF. The CDR3 DNA reads as TGCGCCAGCATCGGGGCAGGGCAAACTGAAGCTTTCTTT.